This T cell receptor beta chain was captured in a study of blood T cell repertoires in COVID-19. Study at large: Sites in the United States, Italy and Spain provided acute and convalescent COVID-19 samples. In each case, the material was cDNA or gDNA derived from T cells, B-cell-depleted T cells, or PBMCs.

There are 19 residues in the CDR3. Germline CDR1 reads LGHDT; CDR2 reads YNNKEL (reference sequence). The V segment lost 0 bases and the J segment 0 bases; nucleotides outside the gene matches: 6. Measured with immunoSEQ multiplex PCR; TCRdb has only the in-frame clones, and not every one. This table has fewer than 100,000 clones, around 90% appearing once. This receptor was obtained from a woman older than 75 with acute or convalescent COVID-19. The chain uses TRBV3-1 (or the pseudogene TRBV3-2) and TRBJ2-3; 13 nucleotides agree with TRBD2. Sequencing was done on a sample of peripheral blood. The CDR3 DNA follows: TGTGCCAGCAGCCAAGATATCGGGACTAGCGGGGCTAGCACAGATACGCAGTATTTT. Translation gives CASSQDIGTSGASTDTQYF.